The sample holds a few counts of the clone carrying this T cell receptor beta chain. This entry comes from a study of blood T cell repertoires in COVID-19. In the study overall: Spain, Italy and the United States supplied samples that represented acute and convalescent COVID-19.

Original data processing: It was from reference gene primer amplification that nucleated cell counts were estimated. Using immunoSEQ multiplex PCR, the repertoire was profiled, and TCRdb retains in-frame clones only, with some absent. D and trimming were read from the DNA, whereas the V and J calls and clone size are those reported in that table. This repertoire shows around 240,000 clones, 70% to 90% found once; its top ten account for approximately 2%. Recovery among Cohort 3 donors was established by two negative PCRs, clearance, or symptom resolution. This CDR3 has 18 residues. The ends were cut back, 5 bases at V and 9 bases at J, with 29 bases in the middle. Germline CDR1 and CDR2: SGHDN and FVKESK.

This sequence originates from a woman aged 45-59 years who had recovered from COVID-19. The chain recombines TRBV14 with TRBJ2-1; perhaps TRBD2 as D (5 bases). Sequencing was carried out using PBMCs or T cells enriched from blood (not recorded which). The CDR3 loop reads CASSLNLLGSRRDSEQFF. The CDR3 DNA follows: TGTGCCAGCAGCTTAAACCTTCTGGGGAGCCGGCGAGATAGTGAGCAGTTCTTC. Together with reference TRBV14 and TRBJ2-1, the CDR3 gives the full variable domain: EAGVTQFPSHSVIEKGQTVTLRCDPISGHDNLYWYRRVMGKEIKFLLHFVKESKQDESGMPNNRFLAERTGGTYSTLKVQPAELEDSGVYFCASSLNLLGSRRDSEQFFGPGTRLTVL.